This entry is about one TCR beta chain. Sequenced by immunoSEQ multiplex PCR; TCRdb stores in-frame clones only, minus some. The sample shows over 200,000 clones, approximately 80% of them seen only once. These data originate in a study of blood T cell repertoires in COVID-19. Enrollment of patients from Seattle took place during active infection, with longitudinal follow-up. The V gene lost 7 bases and the J gene lost 5 bases, with 7 bases spanning the gap. CDR1 and CDR2 (germline): LGHDT, YNNKEL (reference sequence). This CDR3 region has 11 residues. Sequencing was carried out using peripheral blood. This chain joins TRBV3-1 (or the pseudogene TRBV3-2) and TRBJ2-3; D is unclear. The source of this sequence is a woman of 80 years or more with COVID-19, enrolled during active disease. CDR3 DNA sequence: TGTGCCAGCACCTCGTTAGATACGCAGTATTTT. It yields the protein CASTSLDTQYF.